The 23 T cell receptor beta chains below come from one sample, sequenced in a study of identical twins (dated by TCRdb to the mid-2010s). The method behind the library was 5' RACE. The instrument given in TCRdb is Illumina HiSeq 2000. TCRdb reanalyzed the raw reads on its own, using fastp at Q25 for trimming and MiXCR for clone calling, and kept in-frame beta chains. Rows merge per CDR3 protein into single entries with the most common DNA and genes. The sample table lists under 500,000 distinct CDR3 sequences, over 11% of them with a count of one. 0.95% to 1% of the sample lies in the top ten. These data were also filed under a second study, of yellow fever vaccine responses in identical twins.

What was sequenced was CD4+ T cells sorted from blood. These receptors were obtained from a woman aged 18-30 years in good health.

Only a few counts were recorded for this clonotype. The rearrangement links TRBV7-3 to TRBJ2-7; D might be TRBD1 or TRBD2, each matching 5 bases. With 5 bases removed from V and 0 bases from J, the gap between germline ends came to 8 bases. CDR3 length: 13 residues. From germline, CDR1 is SGHTA and CDR2 FQGTGA. Written as DNA, the CDR3 is TGTGCCAGCAGCATGGGACCCTCCTACGAGCAGTACTTC. Translation: CASSMGPSYEQYF. Based on the CDR3 plus reference TRBV7-3 and TRBJ2-7, the full variable domain is GAGVSQTPSNKVTEKGKYVELRCDPISGHTALYWYRQSLGQGPEFLIYFQGTGAADDSGLPNDRFFAVRPEGSVSTLKIQRTERGDSAVYLCASSMGPSYEQYFGPGTRLTVT.

There are many counts of this clonotype. This chain connects TRBV6-1 to TRBJ2-7; 7 positions agree with TRBD2. V was pared by 6 bases and J by 0 bases, with 8 bases of the junction left unmatched. Germline V gene data show CDR1 as MNHNS and CDR2 as SASEGT. CDR3 length: 15 residues. CDR3 protein: CASRIERGYSYEQYF. DNA of the CDR3: TGTGCCAGCAGGATTGAGCGGGGCTACTCCTACGAGCAGTACTTC.

This clonotype was seen only a few times. V and J are TRBV6-1 and TRBJ2-7; weak D call: TRBD1 (5 bases). The CDR3 runs to 14 residues. The germline gives CDR1 MNHNS, CDR2 SASEGT. Trimming stripped 8 bases from V and 1 base from J, with 15 bases between. CDR3 sequence reads: CASARQYDSYEQYF. The CDR3 DNA sequence: TGTGCCAGCGCAAGACAGTACGATTCCTACGAGCAGTACTTC.

This clonotype was detected only a few times. The rearrangement links TRBV7-9 to TRBJ2-6; D is ambiguous. V dropped 0 bases and J dropped 0 bases, with 6 bases sitting between them. The CDR3 consists of 16 residues. In germline, CDR1 is SEHNR, CDR2 FQNEAQ (reference sequence). The CDR3 region has the DNA TGTGCCAGCAGCTTAGCGGAAAGCTCTGGGGCCAACGTCCTGACTTTC. Protein: CASSLAESSGANVLTF. The variable domain in full, with the rest retrieved from reference TRBV7-9 and TRBJ2-6, is DTGVSQNPRHKITKRGQNVTFRCDPISEHNRLYWYRQTLGQGPEFLTYFQNEAQLEKSRLLSDRFSAERPKGSFSTLEIQRTEQGDSAMYLCASSLAESSGANVLTFGAGSRLTVL.

A word on this clonotype: A much larger clone differs from this one at a single base, so this may be a read error. The CDR3, as DNA: TGTGCCATCAGTAAAGCCTACGAGCAGTACTTC. Protein product: CAISKAYEQYF. V is TRBV10-3 and J is TRBJ2-7; D is unresolved. This CDR3 contains 11 residues. The ends were cut back, 5 bases at V and 2 bases at J, with 4 bases in the middle. CDR1 is ENHRY and CDR2 is SYGVKD in the germline V gene.

The chain couples TRBV2 to TRBJ2-3, with TRBD2 as a possible D gene (5 bases). Deletions cut 6 bases from V and 1 base from J, with 11 bases between. This CDR3 comprises 14 residues. Germline V gives CDR1 SNHLY, CDR2 FYNNEI. The chain's CDR3 is CASRAAAGTDTQYF. The DNA of the CDR3 is TGTGCCAGCAGAGCAGCGGCGGGCACAGATACGCAGTATTTT.

This clonotype was counted only a few times. V gene TRBV6-1 combines with J gene TRBJ2-2; D is possibly TRBD1 (5 bases). The CDR3 runs to 15 residues. Germline values: CDR1 MNHNS, CDR2 SASEGT. Trimming left V 8 bases short and J 1 base short, with 14 bases between. The CDR3 DNA reads as TGTGCCAGCTCAAAGGGGCAGTTGAACACCGGGGAGCTGTTTTTT. Its protein product is CASSKGQLNTGELFF.

V is TRBV12-3 or TRBV12-4 and J is TRBJ1-1; D is undetermined. This CDR3 has 15 amino acids. V was pared by 6 bases and J by 6 bases, with 20 bases between. The CDR3 nucleotides read TGTGCCAGCAGCCCCGGCCGACTAGGGTTATCTGAAGCTTTCTTT. It codes for CASSPGRLGLSEAFF.

The chain joins TRBV6-1 to TRBJ1-1; D is possibly TRBD1 (5 bases). V lost 10 bases and J lost 2, with 14 bases in between. Germline V lookup: CDR1 MNHNS, CDR2 SASEGT. CDR3 length: 13 residues. The CDR3 protein is CANRPNSNTEAFF. For the CDR3, the DNA is TGTGCCAACAGGCCCAACAGCAACACTGAAGCTTTCTTT.

In this sample, this clonotype turned up a few times. The V call is TRBV6-1, the J call TRBJ2-1; TRBD2 aligns across 7 bases. V gave up 5 bases and J gave up 7 bases; unmatched junction bases: 14. Germline CDR1 and CDR2: MNHNS and SASEGT. The CDR3 has 16 amino acids. DNA of the CDR3: TGTGCCAGCAGTAAATGGGGGGGAGGTACCCTAAATGAGCAGTTCTTC. It is translated as CASSKWGGGTLNEQFF.

This clonotype occurred a few times. CDR3 sequence reads: CASSEYLEQYF. Here the CDR3 DNA reads TGTGCCAGCAGTGAATACCTCGAGCAGTACTTC. The chain joins TRBV2 to TRBJ2-7, with D hard to call. Trimming took 2 bases from V and 6 from J, leaving 5 bases between them. Germline CDR1 reads SNHLY; CDR2 reads FYNNEI. The CDR3 has 11 amino acids. The full variable domain, rest sourced from reference TRBV2 and TRBJ2-7, is EPEVTQTPSHQVTQMGQEVILRCVPISNHLYFYWYRQILGQKVEFLVSFYNNEISEKSEIFDDQFSVERPDGSNFTLKIRSTKLEDSAMYFCASSEYLEQYFGPGTRLTVT.

This clonotype was seen a few times. V is TRBV5-5 and J is TRBJ2-7, with 11 nucleotides matching TRBD1. V was pared by 2 bases and J by 5 bases, with 6 bases of the junction left unmatched. The CDR3 runs 15 residues. Germline V gene sequence: CDR1 SGHKS, CDR2 YYEKEE (reference sequence). The CDR3 DNA is TGTGCCAGCAGCTTTGGACGGACAGGGGGCGACGAGCAGTACTTC. Amino acids: CASSFGRTGGDEQYF.

The chain combines TRBV28 with TRBJ2-1, with D uncertain. Germline V gene data show CDR1 as MDHEN and CDR2 as SYDVKM. The CDR3 length is 15 residues. Trimming cost V 4 bases and J 0 bases, with 10 bases left between them. CDR3 in DNA: TGTGCCAGCAGTTCCCGCTGGCACTCCTACAATGAGCAGTTCTTC. Protein sequence: CASSSRWHSYNEQFF. The full variable domain, with the rest looked up from reference TRBV28 and TRBJ2-1, is DVKVTQSSRYLVKRTGEKVFLECVQDMDHENMFWYRQDPGLGLRLIYFSYDVKMKEKGDIPEGYSVSREKKERFSLILESASTNQTSMYLCASSSRWHSYNEQFFGPGTRLTVL.

The rearrangement links TRBV7-2 to TRBJ2-1; D possibly uses TRBD1 or TRBD2 (5 bases each). Germline values: CDR1 SGHTA, CDR2 FQGNSA. Trimming shortened V by 5 bases and J by 8 bases, and 16 bases separated the two germline ends. This CDR3 is 14 amino acids long. CDR3 sequence: CASSIRDLTHEQFF. CDR3 sequence (DNA): TGTGCCAGCAGCATTCGGGACCTCACCCATGAGCAGTTCTTC. Full variable domain (remainder filled in from reference TRBV7-2 and TRBJ2-1): GAGVSQSPSNKVTEKGKDVELRCDPISGHTALYWYRQSLGQGLEFLIYFQGNSAPDKSGLPSDRFSAERTGGSVSTLTIQRTQQEDSAVYLCASSIRDLTHEQFFGPGTRLTVL.

V and J are TRBV9 and TRBJ2-7; the D is unclear. The ends were cut back, 4 bases at V and 2 bases at J, with 19 bases in the middle. The CDR3 totals 16 residues. Per germline, CDR1 SGDLS and CDR2 YYNGEE. The CDR3, as DNA: TGTGCCAGCAGCCCCCGCGGTCCCAGAGAGGCCTACGAGCAGTACTTC. This sequence encodes CASSPRGPREAYEQYF. Together with reference TRBV9 and TRBJ2-7, the CDR3 gives the full variable domain: DSGVTQTPKHLITATGQRVTLRCSPRSGDLSVYWYQQSLDQGLQFLIQYYNGEERAKGNILERFSAQQFPDLHSELNLSSLELGDSALYFCASSPRGPREAYEQYFGPGTRLTVT.

J is TRBJ2-1 and V is TRBV3-1; D is perhaps TRBD1 (5 bases). This CDR3 has 12 amino acids. The V gene's germline CDR1 is LGHDT and CDR2 YNNKEL (reference sequence). The V gene lost 4 bases and the J gene lost 11 bases, with 12 bases spanning the gap. The CDR3 nucleotides are TGTGCCAGCAGCCTTCTAGGGGCCAAGCAGTTCTTC. Residues: CASSLLGAKQFF.

For the CDR3, the DNA is TGCAGCGTTGTTTTGGTTGTATACCACGAGCAGTACTTC. This encodes CSVVLVVYHEQYF. The rearrangement links TRBV29-1 to TRBJ2-7; the D is unclear. V was cut by 4 bases and J by 5 bases, with 15 bases left in between. There are 13 residues in the CDR3. The germline V gene has CDR1 SQVTM and CDR2 ANQGSEA.

Here the CDR3 reads CASSLVGLASSYEQYF. The CDR3 region has the DNA TGTGCCAGCAGCTTGGTAGGGTTGGCTAGCTCCTACGAGCAGTACTTC. The chain uses TRBV7-2 and TRBJ2-7; D ambiguous. Germline V lookup: CDR1 SGHTA, CDR2 FQGNSA. CDR3 length: 16 residues. Trimming removed 3 bases at V and 0 bases at J, with 15 bases between. The full variable domain, in which reference TRBV7-2 and TRBJ2-7 provide the parts outside the CDR3, is GAGVSQSPSNKVTEKGKDVELRCDPISGHTALYWYRQSLGQGLEFLIYFQGNSAPDKSGLPSDRFSAERTGGSVSTLTIQRTQQEDSAVYLCASSLVGLASSYEQYFGPGTRLTVT.

The table lists this clonotype with a few counts. The J gene is TRBJ2-1, the V gene TRBV5-1; D is unresolved. Deletions cut 0 bases from V and 4 bases from J, with 14 bases between. CDR1 SGHRS and CDR2 YFSETQ come from the germline V gene. This CDR3 has 16 residues. Written as DNA, the CDR3 is TGCGCCAGCAGCTTGGAAGGGCCCTCCGGGTACAATGAGCAGTTCTTC. This gives the protein CASSLEGPSGYNEQFF. The variable domain in full, with the rest retrieved from reference TRBV5-1 and TRBJ2-1, is KAGVTQTPRYLIKTRGQQVTLSCSPISGHRSVSWYQQTPGQGLQFLFEYFSETQRNKGNFPGRFSGRQFSNSRSEMNVSTLELGDSALYLCASSLEGPSGYNEQFFGPGTRLTVL.

V and J are TRBV20-1 and TRBJ2-5; tentatively, D is TRBD2 (7 bases). V was shortened by 6 bases and J by 4 bases, with 12 bases between the two germline ends. Germline CDR1 DFQATT, CDR2 SNEGSKA (reference sequence). The CDR3 length is 12 residues. CDR3 residues: CSATGGRETQYF. The CDR3 region has the DNA TGCAGTGCCACGGGGGGCCGAGAGACCCAGTACTTC.

V is TRBV7-3 and J is TRBJ1-1; 8 bases map to TRBD1. Germline V CDR1 and CDR2: SGHTA, FQGTGA. CDR3 length: 18 residues. CDR3 in DNA: TGTACCTTCAGCCCAACAGGGGGTCTATGGACCATGAACACTGAAGCTTTCTTT. Encoded protein: CTFSPTGGLWTMNTEAFF.

The CDR3 here is CAWSKGAITEAFF. The CDR3 region has the DNA TGTGCCTGGAGTAAGGGGGCGATCACTGAAGCTTTCTTT. The rearrangement uses TRBV30 and TRBJ1-1, with 7 bases that match TRBD1. V shed 2 bases and J 4 bases; nucleotides not matched to a gene: 4. The CDR3 sequence is 13 residues long. The germline CDR1 and CDR2 sequences are GTSNPN and SVGIG (reference sequence).

The chain joins TRBV11-2 to TRBJ1-5, with TRBD1 matching over 9 bases. J lost 6 bases, V lost 3 bases, and 6 bases had no gene match. Germline V gives CDR1 SGHAT, CDR2 FQNNGV. This CDR3 has 15 residues. This CDR3 reads CASSFGTGGLQPQHF. The CDR3 DNA follows: TGTGCCAGCAGCTTCGGCACAGGGGGCCTTCAGCCCCAGCATTTT.